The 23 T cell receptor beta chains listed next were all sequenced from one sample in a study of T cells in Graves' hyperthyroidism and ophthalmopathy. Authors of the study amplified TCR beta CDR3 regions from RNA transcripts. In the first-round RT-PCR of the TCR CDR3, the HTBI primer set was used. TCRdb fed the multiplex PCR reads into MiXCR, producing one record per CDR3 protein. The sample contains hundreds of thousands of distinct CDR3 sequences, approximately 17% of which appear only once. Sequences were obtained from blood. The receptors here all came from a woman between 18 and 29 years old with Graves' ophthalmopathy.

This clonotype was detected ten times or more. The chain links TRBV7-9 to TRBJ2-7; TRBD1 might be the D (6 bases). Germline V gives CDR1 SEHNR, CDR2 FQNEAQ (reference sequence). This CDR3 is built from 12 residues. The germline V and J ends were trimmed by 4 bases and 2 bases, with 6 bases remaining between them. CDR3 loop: CASSWTAYEQYF. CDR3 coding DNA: TGTGCCAGCAGCTGGACAGCCTACGAGCAGTACTTC.

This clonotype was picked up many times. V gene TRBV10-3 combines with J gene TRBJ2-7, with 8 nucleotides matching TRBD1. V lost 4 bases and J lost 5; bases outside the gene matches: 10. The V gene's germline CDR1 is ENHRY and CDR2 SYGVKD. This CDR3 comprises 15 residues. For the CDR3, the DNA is TGTGCCATCAGTGGGAGACAGGGGAAAGTAGACGAGCAGTACTTC. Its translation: CAISGRQGKVDEQYF.

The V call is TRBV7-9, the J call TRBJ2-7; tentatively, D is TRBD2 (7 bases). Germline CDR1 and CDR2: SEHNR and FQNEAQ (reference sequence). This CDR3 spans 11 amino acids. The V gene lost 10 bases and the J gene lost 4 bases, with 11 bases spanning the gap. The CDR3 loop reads CATAGAYEQYF. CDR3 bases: TGTGCCACTGCGGGGGCATACGAGCAGTACTTC.

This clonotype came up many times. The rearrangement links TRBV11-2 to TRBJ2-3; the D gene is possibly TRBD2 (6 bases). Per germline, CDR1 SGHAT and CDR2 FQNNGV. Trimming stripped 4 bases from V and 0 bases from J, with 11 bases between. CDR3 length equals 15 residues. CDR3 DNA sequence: TGTGCCAGCAGCTGGTATGGAGGGAGCACAGATACGCAGTATTTT. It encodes CASSWYGGSTDTQYF.

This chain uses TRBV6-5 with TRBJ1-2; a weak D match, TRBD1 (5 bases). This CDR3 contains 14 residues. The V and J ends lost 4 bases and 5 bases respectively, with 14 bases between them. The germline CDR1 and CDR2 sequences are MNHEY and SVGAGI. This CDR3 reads CASSSALRGYGYTF. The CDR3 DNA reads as TGTGCCAGCAGTTCCGCCCTGAGGGGATATGGCTACACCTTC.

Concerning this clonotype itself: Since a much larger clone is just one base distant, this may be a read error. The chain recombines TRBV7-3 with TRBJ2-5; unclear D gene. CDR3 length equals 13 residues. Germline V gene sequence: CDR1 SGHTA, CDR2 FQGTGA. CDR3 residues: CASSLMVEEAQYF. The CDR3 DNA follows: TGTGCCAGCAGCTTAATGGTAGAAGAGGCCCAGTACTTC.

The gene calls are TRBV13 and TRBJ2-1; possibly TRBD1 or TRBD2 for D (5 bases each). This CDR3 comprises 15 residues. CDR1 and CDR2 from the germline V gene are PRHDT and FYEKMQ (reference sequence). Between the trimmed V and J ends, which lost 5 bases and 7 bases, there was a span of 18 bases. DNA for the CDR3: TGTGCCAGCAGCAATACCGGGACGGCGTATAATGAGCAGTTCTTC. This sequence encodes CASSNTGTAYNEQFF.

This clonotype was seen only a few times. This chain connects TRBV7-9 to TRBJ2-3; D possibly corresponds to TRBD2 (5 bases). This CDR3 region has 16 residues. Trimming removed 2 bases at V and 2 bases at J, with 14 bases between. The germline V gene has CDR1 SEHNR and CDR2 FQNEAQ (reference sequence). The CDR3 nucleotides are TGTGCCAGCAGCTTACCCGGTAGGGAGAACACAGATACGCAGTATTTT. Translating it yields CASSLPGRENTDTQYF. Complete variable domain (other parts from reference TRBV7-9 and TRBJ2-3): DTGVSQNPRHKITKRGQNVTFRCDPISEHNRLYWYRQTLGQGPEFLTYFQNEAQLEKSRLLSDRFSAERPKGSFSTLEIQRTEQGDSAMYLCASSLPGRENTDTQYFGPGTRLTVL.

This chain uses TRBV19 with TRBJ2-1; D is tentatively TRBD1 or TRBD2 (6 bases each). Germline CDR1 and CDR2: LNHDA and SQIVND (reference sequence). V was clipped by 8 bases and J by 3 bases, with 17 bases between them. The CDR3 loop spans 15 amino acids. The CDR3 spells CASLDGGLNYNEQFF. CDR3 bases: TGTGCCAGTTTGGACGGGGGCCTTAACTACAATGAGCAGTTCTTC. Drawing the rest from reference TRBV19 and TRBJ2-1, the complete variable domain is DGGITQSPKYLFRKEGQNVTLSCEQNLNHDAMYWYRQDPGQGLRLIYYSQIVNDFQKGDIAEGYSVSREKKESFPLTVTSAQKNPTAFYLCASLDGGLNYNEQFFGPGTRLTVL.

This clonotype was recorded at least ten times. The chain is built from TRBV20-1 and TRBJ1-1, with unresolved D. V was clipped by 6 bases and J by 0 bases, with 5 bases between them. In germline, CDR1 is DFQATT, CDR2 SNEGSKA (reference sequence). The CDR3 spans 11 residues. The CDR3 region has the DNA TGCAGTGCGCGGATGAACACTGAAGCTTTCTTT. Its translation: CSARMNTEAFF.

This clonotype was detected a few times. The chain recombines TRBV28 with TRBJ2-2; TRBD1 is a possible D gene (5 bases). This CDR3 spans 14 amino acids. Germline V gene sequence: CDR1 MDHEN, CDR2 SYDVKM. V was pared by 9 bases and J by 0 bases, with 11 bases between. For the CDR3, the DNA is TGTGCCAGTGTCGACAGCCCGAACACCGGGGAGCTGTTTTTT. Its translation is CASVDSPNTGELFF.

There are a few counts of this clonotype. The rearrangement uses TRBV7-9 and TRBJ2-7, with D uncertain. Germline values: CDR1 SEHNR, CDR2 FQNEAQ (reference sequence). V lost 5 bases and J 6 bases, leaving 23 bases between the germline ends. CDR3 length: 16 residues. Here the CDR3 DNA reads TGTGCCAGCAGCGGCCTGGAGACTGGCGAATTCGGCGAGCAGTACTTC. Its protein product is CASSGLETGEFGEQYF.

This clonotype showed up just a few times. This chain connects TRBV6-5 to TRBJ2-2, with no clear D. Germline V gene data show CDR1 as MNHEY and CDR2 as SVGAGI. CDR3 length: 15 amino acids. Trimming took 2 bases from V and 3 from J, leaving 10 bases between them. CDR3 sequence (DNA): TGTGCCAGCAGTTACGTACAGTCATACACCGGGGAGCTGTTTTTT. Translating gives CASSYVQSYTGELFF.

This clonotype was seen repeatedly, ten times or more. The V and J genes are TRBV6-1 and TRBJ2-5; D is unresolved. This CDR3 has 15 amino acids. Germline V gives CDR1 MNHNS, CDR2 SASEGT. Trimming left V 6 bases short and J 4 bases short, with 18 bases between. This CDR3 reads CASSKVGAVGETQYF. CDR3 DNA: TGTGCCAGCAGCAAAGTAGGCGCGGTTGGAGAGACCCAGTACTTC.

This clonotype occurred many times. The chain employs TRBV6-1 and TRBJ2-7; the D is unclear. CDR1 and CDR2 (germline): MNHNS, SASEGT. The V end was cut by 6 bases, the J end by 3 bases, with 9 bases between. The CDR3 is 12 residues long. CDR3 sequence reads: CASRAPDYEQYF. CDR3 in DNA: TGTGCCAGCAGGGCCCCGGACTACGAGCAGTACTTC.

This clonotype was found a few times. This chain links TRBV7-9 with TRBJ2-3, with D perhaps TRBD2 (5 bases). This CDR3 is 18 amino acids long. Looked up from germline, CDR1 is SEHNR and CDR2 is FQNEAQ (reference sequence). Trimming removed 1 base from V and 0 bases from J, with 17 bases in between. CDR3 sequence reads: CASSLGLPGSASTDTQYF. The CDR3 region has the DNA TGTGCCAGCAGCTTAGGGTTACCGGGAAGCGCTAGCACAGATACGCAGTATTTT.

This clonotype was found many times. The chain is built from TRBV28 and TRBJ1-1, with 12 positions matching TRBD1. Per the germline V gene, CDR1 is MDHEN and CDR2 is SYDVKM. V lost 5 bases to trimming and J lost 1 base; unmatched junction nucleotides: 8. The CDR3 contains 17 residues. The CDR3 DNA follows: TGTGCCAGCAGTAGGACCGGGACAGGGGGCCCGAACACTGAAGCTTTCTTT. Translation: CASSRTGTGGPNTEAFF.

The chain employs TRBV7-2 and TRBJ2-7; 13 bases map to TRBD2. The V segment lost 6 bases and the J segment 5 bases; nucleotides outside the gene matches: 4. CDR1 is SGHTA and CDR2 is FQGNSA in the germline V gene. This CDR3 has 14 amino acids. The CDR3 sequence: CASRQGLAGDEQYF. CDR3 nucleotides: TGTGCCAGCAGACAAGGACTAGCGGGAGACGAGCAGTACTTC. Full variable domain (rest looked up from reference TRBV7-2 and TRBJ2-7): GAGVSQSPSNKVTEKGKDVELRCDPISGHTALYWYRQSLGQGLEFLIYFQGNSAPDKSGLPSDRFSAERTGGSVSTLTIQRTQQEDSAVYLCASRQGLAGDEQYFGPGTRLTVT.

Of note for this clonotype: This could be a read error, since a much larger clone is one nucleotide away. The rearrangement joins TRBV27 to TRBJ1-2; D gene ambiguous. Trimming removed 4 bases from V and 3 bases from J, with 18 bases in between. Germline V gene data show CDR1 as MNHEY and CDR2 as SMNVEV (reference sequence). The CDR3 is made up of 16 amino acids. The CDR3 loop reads CASSSLSAGWHYGYTF. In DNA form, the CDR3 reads TGTGCCAGCAGTTCCCTTTCGGCTGGATGGCACTATGGCTACACCTTC.

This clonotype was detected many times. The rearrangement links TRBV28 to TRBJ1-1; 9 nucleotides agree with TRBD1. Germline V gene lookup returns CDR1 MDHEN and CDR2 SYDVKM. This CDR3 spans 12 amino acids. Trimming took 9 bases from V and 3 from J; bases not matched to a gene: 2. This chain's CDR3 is CASTGGDTEAFF. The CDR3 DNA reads TGTGCCAGTACAGGGGGCGACACTGAAGCTTTCTTT.

The CDR3: CASSGGQGYSNQPQHF. DNA of the CDR3: TGTGCCAGCAGCGGGGGACAGGGCTATAGCAATCAGCCCCAGCATTTT. This chain connects TRBV5-5 to TRBJ1-5; 9 positions agree with TRBD1. The CDR3 totals 16 residues. Germline CDR1 reads SGHKS; CDR2 reads YYEKEE (reference sequence). J gave up 0 bases and V 4 bases, and 5 bases lay outside the gene matches.

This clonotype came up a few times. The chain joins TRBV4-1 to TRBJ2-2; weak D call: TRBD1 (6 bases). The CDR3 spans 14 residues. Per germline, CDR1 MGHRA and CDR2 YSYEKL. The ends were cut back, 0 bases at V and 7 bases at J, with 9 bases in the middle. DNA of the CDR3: TGCGCCAGCAGCCAAGACAGGGGTTTCGGGGAGCTGTTTTTT. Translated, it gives CASSQDRGFGELFF.

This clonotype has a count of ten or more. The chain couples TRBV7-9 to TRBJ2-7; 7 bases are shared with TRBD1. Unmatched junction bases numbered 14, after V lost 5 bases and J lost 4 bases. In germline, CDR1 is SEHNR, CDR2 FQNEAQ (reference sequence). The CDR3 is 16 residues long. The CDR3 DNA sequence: TGTGCCAGCAGCACGAAGACAGGGATGCCTTGGTACGAGCAGTACTTC. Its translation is CASSTKTGMPWYEQYF. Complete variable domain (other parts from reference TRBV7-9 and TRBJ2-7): DTGVSQNPRHKITKRGQNVTFRCDPISEHNRLYWYRQTLGQGPEFLTYFQNEAQLEKSRLLSDRFSAERPKGSFSTLEIQRTEQGDSAMYLCASSTKTGMPWYEQYFGPGTRLTVT.